What follows are 22 T cell receptor beta chains derived from one specimen sequenced in a study of CDR3 diversity in severe acne. TCRdb analysed the PCR reads with MiXCR anew, one entry per CDR3 protein. The sample lists some 84,000 distinct CDR3 sequences, 45% to 55% seen once, with around 10% in the top ten. The source material was blood. The origin of the receptors is a male donor in good health, serving as a control.

This chain connects TRBV20-1 to TRBJ2-2; D gene ambiguous. Trimming cost V 5 bases and J 0 bases, with 7 bases left between them. The CDR3 has 13 residues. Germline V gene sequence: CDR1 DFQATT, CDR2 SNEGSKA (reference sequence). The CDR3: CSAYLSNTGELFF. Written as DNA, the CDR3 is TGCAGTGCTTACCTCTCGAACACCGGGGAGCTGTTTTTT.

CDR3: CATSRRTGGYTF. The CDR3 DNA follows: TGTGCCACCAGCAGGAGGACAGGGGGTTACACCTTC. The chain couples TRBV15 to TRBJ1-2, with 10 bases lining up with TRBD1. V lost 3 bases to trimming and J lost 11 bases; unmatched junction nucleotides: 3. CDR1 and CDR2 (germline): LNHNV, YYDKDF (reference sequence). The length of the CDR3 is 12 residues.

V usage is TRBV5-5 and J usage is TRBJ1-1; tentative D call: TRBD1 (6 bases). CDR1 is SGHKS, CDR2 YYEKEE, per germline (reference sequence). The CDR3 loop spans 18 amino acids. V was shortened by 1 base and J by 0 bases, with 19 bases between the two germline ends. DNA of the CDR3: TGTGCCAGCAGCTTGATAGGGGGGAACCATATGGTGAACACTGAAGCTTTCTTT. Amino acid sequence: CASSLIGGNHMVNTEAFF. The variable domain in full, with the rest retrieved from reference TRBV5-5 and TRBJ1-1, is DAGVTQSPTHLIKTRGQQVTLRCSPISGHKSVSWYQQVLGQGPQFIFQYYEKEERGRGNFPDRFSARQFPNYSSELNVNALLLGDSALYLCASSLIGGNHMVNTEAFFGQGTRLTVV.

Regarding this clonotype: A much more abundant neighbour one base away suggests this may be a read error. This rearrangement joins TRBV7-2 to TRBJ1-6; no firm D call. Germline CDR1 reads SGHTA; CDR2 reads FQGNSA. CDR3 size: 15 residues. In DNA, the CDR3 is TGTGCCCGCAGCCCACTGGTGCAGTCCGGTTCACCCCTCCACTTT. This translates into CARSPLVQSGSPLHF. Full variable domain (missing parts from reference TRBV7-2 and TRBJ1-6): GAGVSQSPSNKVTEKGKDVELRCDPISGHTALYWYRQSLGQGLEFLIYFQGNSAPDKSGLPSDRFSAERTGGSVSTLTIQRTQQEDSAVYLCARSPLVQSGSPLHFGNGTRLTVT.

This chain joins TRBV6-5 and TRBJ1-5, with D unresolved. V lost 6 bases, J lost 4 bases, and 16 bases lay in between. This CDR3 is 15 amino acids long. Germline V gene data show CDR1 as MNHEY and CDR2 as SVGAGI. DNA of the CDR3: TGTGCCAGCAGGCCGAGCGGCCTTCTTAATCAGCCCCAGCATTTT. This translates into CASRPSGLLNQPQHF.

The chain recombines TRBV6-5 with TRBJ1-3, with D tentatively TRBD1 (6 bases). The CDR3 length is 15 residues. The germline V gene has CDR1 MNHEY and CDR2 SVGAGI. Trimming left V 6 bases short and J 7 bases short, with 19 bases between. CDR3 sequence: CASSYRDIGPNTIYF. For the CDR3, the DNA is TGTGCCAGCAGCTACCGGGACATAGGTCCTAACACCATATATTTT.

The chain employs TRBV24-1 and TRBJ2-3, with 9 bases lining up with TRBD2. Trimming cost V 5 bases and J 4 bases; bases outside gene matches: 9. Germline V gene lookup returns CDR1 KGHDR and CDR2 SFDVKD. The CDR3 consists of 16 residues. The CDR3 sequence is CATSGNSGRWADTQYF. The CDR3 nucleotides are TGTGCCACCAGTGGAAATAGCGGGAGATGGGCAGATACGCAGTATTTT.

In its sample, this clonotype was seen many times. The rearrangement uses TRBV19 and TRBJ1-4; D is perhaps TRBD1 (5 bases). The germline V gene has CDR1 LNHDA and CDR2 SQIVND (reference sequence). The V gene lost 5 bases and the J gene lost 0 bases, with 13 bases spanning the gap. This CDR3 has 16 residues. CDR3 residues: CASSSRQPATNEKLFF. In nucleotides, the CDR3 is TGTGCCAGTAGTTCGAGACAGCCTGCAACTAATGAAAAACTGTTTTTT.

The rearrangement links TRBV2 to TRBJ1-5; the match to TRBD1 covers 10 bases. CDR3 size: 15 residues. V shed 6 bases, J shed 2 bases, and the junction held 4 bases outside the gene matches. CDR1 and CDR2 (germline): SNHLY, FYNNEI. Written as DNA, the CDR3 is TGTGCCAGCAGGGGGGACAGGGGAGGCAATCAGCCCCAGCATTTT. It translates to CASRGDRGGNQPQHF. Full variable domain (outside the CDR3, taken from reference TRBV2 and TRBJ1-5): EPEVTQTPSHQVTQMGQEVILRCVPISNHLYFYWYRQILGQKVEFLVSFYNNEISEKSEIFDDQFSVERPDGSNFTLKIRSTKLEDSAMYFCASRGDRGGNQPQHFGDGTRLSIL.

This clonotype is categorized as medium-sized. The genes are TRBV7-6 and TRBJ2-3; D not certain. Germline-derived CDR1 and CDR2 are SGHVS and FNYEAQ. V was shortened by 1 base and J by 3 bases, with 5 bases between the two germline ends. This CDR3 has 13 residues. The CDR3 spells CASSLVGTDTQYF. The CDR3 DNA sequence: TGTGCCAGCAGCTTAGTAGGGACAGATACGCAGTATTTT. Full variable domain (rest looked up from reference TRBV7-6 and TRBJ2-3): GAGVSQSPRYKVTKRGQDVALRCDPISGHVSLYWYRQALGQGPEFLTYFNYEAQQDKSGLPNDRFSAERPEGSISTLTIQRTEQRDSAMYRCASSLVGTDTQYFGPGTRLTVL.

This clonotype was seen at least ten times. The genes are TRBV6-5 and TRBJ1-6; TRBD1 might be the D (6 bases). The V gene's germline CDR1 is MNHEY and CDR2 SVGAGI. This CDR3 region has 16 residues. V dropped 6 bases and J dropped 4 bases, with 16 bases sitting between them. CDR3 sequence reads: CASSRDNRPYNSPLHF. The CDR3 DNA follows: TGTGCCAGCAGCCGGGACAACCGACCTTATAATTCACCCCTCCACTTT.

This clonotype was observed a few times. The CDR3: CSVEQGNTEAFF. Here the CDR3 DNA reads TGCAGCGTTGAACAGGGGAACACTGAAGCTTTCTTT. The chain links TRBV29-1 to TRBJ1-1; possible D gene TRBD1, 5 bases. V was trimmed by 2 bases and J by 1 base, leaving 5 bases between them. CDR3 length equals 12 residues. Germline lookup yields CDR1 SQVTM and CDR2 ANQGSEA.

The V and J genes are TRBV6-6 and TRBJ1-1; tentatively, D is TRBD1 (5 bases). The CDR3 totals 15 residues. The germline V gene encodes CDR1 MNHNY and CDR2 SVGAGI (reference sequence). V shed 0 bases and J shed 1 base, with 9 bases lying between them. The CDR3 DNA reads as TGTGCCAGCAGTTACTCGTCACAGGCGAACACTGAAGCTTTCTTT. This codes for CASSYSSQANTEAFF.

Notes on this clonotype: Germline is not matched at one junction end, which may reflect a read error. J is TRBJ1-4 and V is TRBV5-1, with 7 bases identical to TRBD1. Germline V gene data show CDR1 as SGHRS and CDR2 as YFSETQ. The CDR3 has 16 residues. CDR3 loop: CASSLLGDSSVEKLFF. CDR3 coding DNA: TGTGCCAGCAGCCTTCTAGGGGACAGCTCCGTTGAAAAACTGTTTTTT.

At least ten counts were recorded for this clonotype. This chain joins TRBV13 and TRBJ2-2, with D possibly called TRBD1 or TRBD2 (5 bases each). The CDR3 runs 14 residues. The V gene lost 7 bases and the J gene lost 7 bases, with 16 bases spanning the gap. CDR1 and CDR2 from the germline V gene are PRHDT and FYEKMQ (reference sequence). CDR3 sequence: CASTQDSEGGELFF. CDR3 sequence (DNA): TGTGCCAGCACCCAAGACAGCGAGGGCGGGGAGCTGTTTTTT.

This clonotype has only one observation. The CDR3: CASNPGLTTYEQYF. The CDR3 bases are TGTGCCAGCAACCCGGGACTGACTACCTACGAGCAGTACTTC. The chain combines TRBV25-1 with TRBJ2-7; tentative D call: TRBD2 (6 bases). The V gene lost 7 bases and the J gene lost 2 bases, with 15 bases spanning the gap. The CDR3 loop spans 14 amino acids. Germline CDR1 reads MGHDK; CDR2 reads SYGVNS.

This clonotype came up a few times. The chain recombines TRBV10-1 with TRBJ1-1; maybe TRBD1 (6 bases). V dropped 8 bases and J dropped 3 bases, with 16 bases sitting between them. In germline, CDR1 is WNHNN, CDR2 SYGVQD (reference sequence). This CDR3 has 14 residues. CDR3 region: CASSRDTSYTEAFF. The CDR3 coding sequence is TGCGCCAGCTCCCGGGACACGAGCTACACTGAAGCTTTCTTT.

This clonotype appeared a few times. The chain employs TRBV20-1 and TRBJ2-3; TRBD2 might be the D (5 bases). The CDR3 runs to 13 residues. V was shortened by 3 bases and J by 2 bases, with 9 bases between the two germline ends. Germline values: CDR1 DFQATT, CDR2 SNEGSKA (reference sequence). The chain's CDR3 is CSASSGVTDTQYF. DNA for the CDR3: TGCAGTGCTAGTTCCGGGGTCACAGATACGCAGTATTTT.

In its sample, this clonotype was seen a few times. V usage is TRBV7-9 and J usage is TRBJ1-1; no reliable D call. Deletions cut 2 bases from V and 10 bases from J, with 14 bases between. CDR1 and CDR2 (germline): SEHNR, FQNEAQ (reference sequence). This CDR3 contains 13 residues. This CDR3 is CASSLREFAAAFF. DNA of the CDR3: TGTGCCAGCAGCTTAAGGGAATTTGCGGCAGCTTTCTTT.

Ten or more counts support this clonotype. This sequence joins TRBV4-1 and TRBJ2-2; D ambiguous. Per germline, CDR1 MGHRA and CDR2 YSYEKL. The CDR3 loop spans 13 amino acids. The ends were cut back, 1 base at V and 3 bases at J, with 3 bases in the middle. In DNA form, the CDR3 reads TGCGCCAGCAGCCAAGTTGACACCGGGGAGCTGTTTTTT. Its translation is CASSQVDTGELFF.

This clonotype was seen repeatedly, ten times or more. The chain is built from TRBV6-5 and TRBJ2-3; perhaps TRBD2 as D (6 bases). CDR1 MNHEY and CDR2 SVGAGI come from the germline V gene. This CDR3 comprises 13 residues. The V and J ends lost 6 bases and 8 bases respectively, with 15 bases between them. CDR3: CASRTDWGGTQYF. For the CDR3, the DNA is TGTGCCAGCAGAACGGACTGGGGAGGTACGCAGTATTTT.

This clonotype is judged medium-sized. The V and J genes are TRBV24-1 and TRBJ2-2; 7 nucleotides match TRBD2. Germline CDR1 and CDR2: KGHDR and SFDVKD. The CDR3 loop spans 14 amino acids. V trimming: 10 bases; J trimming: 6 bases; junction bases outside the gene matches: 10. CDR3 in DNA: TGTGCCACTGAGGGAGGGATTGACTCCGGGGAGCTGTTTTTT. Its translation: CATEGGIDSGELFF.